The text below deals with one TCR beta chain. Looked up from germline, CDR1 is LGHNA and CDR2 is YNFKEQ. The CDR3 runs to 13 residues. Between the trimmed V and J ends, which lost 0 bases and 6 bases, there was a span of 9 bases. This sample was taken from a study of control samples from healthy donors and cancer patients. TCRdb keeps only in-frame clones here, not all; method: immunoSEQ multiplex PCR. The profile covers over 50,000 clones, with approximately 86% appearing a single time and approximately 3.8% taken by the ten largest. The clonotype was recovered from a man aged 50-60 years in good health. This chain links TRBV4-2 with TRBJ2-7; no clear D gene. Material for sequencing was blood. CDR3 residues: CASSQDLLFEQYF. Written as DNA, the CDR3 is TGTGCCAGCAGCCAAGATCTTTTGTTCGAGCAGTACTTC.